This TCR beta chain was profiled in a study of CD8+ T cells in alopecia areata. Study details: In an open-label trial, patients got 5 to 10 mg tofacitinib twice daily. Overall study results and limits: Patients displayed less clarity in TCR sharing than mice, a finding possibly related to HLA. Treatment with tofacitinib significantly lowered scalp clonality and reduced expanded CD8+ clones among the top 100.

Treatment meaning: oral pan-JAK inhibitor, 5-10 mg twice daily. From PBMCs, CD4+ and CD8+ T cells were sorted. cDNA reverse transcribed from extracted RNA served as the sequencing template. Assay used: immunoSEQ multiplex PCR; TCRdb lists only in-frame clones, some missing. The sample shows around 200,000 clones, around 60% of them seen only once. Regarding this clone: Its antigen is as yet unknown.

CDR1 is LNHNV, CDR2 YYDKDF, per germline (reference sequence). V was trimmed by 5 bases and J by 5 bases, leaving 13 bases between them. This CDR3 contains 14 residues. The gene calls are TRBV15 and TRBJ1-5; a weak D match, TRBD1 (5 bases). The sequencing used CD8+ T cells sorted from blood, collected at week 24, from a patient treated with tofacitinib. This TCR was sampled from a human donor with alopecia areata. CDR3 DNA sequence: TGTGCCACCAGCGTCAGGGAATTTTATCAGCCCCAGCATTTT. Its translation: CATSVREFYQPQHF.